This T cell receptor beta chain was retrieved from a study of shared clonotypes between healthy human individuals. General study points: Expectations were that clonotype sharing among donors would be affected by sequencing depth. Naive CD4 clonotype sharing across a handful of donors was around 5%.

Adult Caucasians living in Nashville, Tennessee made up all of the donors. On this clone: Its specificity is not known.

In the original workflow: Because ImmunoSEQ provided only junction sequences with no quality scores, the filtering differed. Here immunoSEQ multiplex PCR was the method, and the copy in TCRdb shows in-frame clones only, minus some. That table supplies the V and J calls and clone size; D and trimming were determined from the DNA. This sample has approximately 530,000 clones, with around 95% found just once. The germline CDR1 and CDR2 sequences are SGHNT and YYREEE (reference sequence). Trimming took 2 bases from V and 6 from J, leaving 9 bases between them. The length of the CDR3 is 12 residues. The receptor comes from a woman between 25 and 40 years old in good health. The chain joins TRBV5-4 to TRBJ2-7; unclear D gene. The sequencing sample was made of naive CD4+ T cells sorted from blood. Subset defined: CD45RA+ positively selected. CDR3 protein: CASSFGLSEQYF. In DNA, the CDR3 is TGTGCCAGCAGCTTCGGCCTATCCGAGCAGTACTTC.